The 14 T cell receptor beta chains below come from one sample, sequenced in a study of T and B cells in COVID-19 patients (TCRdb year 2020). TRB repertoires were amplified using roughly 250-500 ng of genomic DNA isolated from blood. The sequencer listed for this sample is Illumina MiSeq. Multiplex PCR with BIOMED2 TRB-A/B primer pools was used to amplify the TRB rearrangements. TCRdb reprocessed the public reads (quality trimming at Q25 with fastp, clone calling with MiXCR) and kept in-frame beta chains. Rows matching on CDR3 protein sequence are summarized as one entry with the most common DNA and genes. Recorded for this sample are 20,000 to 25,000 distinct CDR3 sequences; more than 30% of them occurred a single time. The ten largest make up over 2% of the sample. Sequenced sample: blood. The source of these receptors is a human donor who had recovered from COVID-19.

This clonotype was counted a few times. This chain links TRBV12-3 or TRBV12-4 with TRBJ1-1; weak D call: TRBD1 (5 bases). The CDR3 has 15 amino acids. V lost 1 base and J lost 10, with 19 bases in between. CDR3 amino acids: CASSLGRVDIVSAFF. Written as DNA, the CDR3 is TGTGCCAGCAGTTTAGGTCGGGTGGACATCGTTTCAGCTTTCTTT.

The chain recombines TRBV18 with TRBJ1-3, with unresolved D. Per germline, CDR1 KGHSH and CDR2 LQKENI. This CDR3 contains 17 residues. Trimming pared 0 bases from V and 0 bases from J, leaving 12 bases between. CDR3 in amino acids: CASSPPAGLISGNTIYF. As DNA, the CDR3 is TGTGCCAGCTCACCACCGGCGGGGTTGATCTCTGGAAACACCATATATTTT.

Note on this clonotype: The DNA is omitted, as the CDR3 cannot be located on it reliably, and the CDR3 follows TCRdb's listing. The CDR3 protein is CISVPEATPRLARTEAFF. The chain employs TRBV7-5 and TRBJ1-1. TRBV7-5 is labeled a pseudogene. The CDR3 has 18 residues if both end residues are counted.

The table lists this clonotype with a few counts. The chain couples TRBV5-1 to TRBJ2-1; D is possibly TRBD2 (6 bases). Germline CDR1 and CDR2: SGHRS and YFSETQ. The CDR3 loop spans 15 amino acids. V lost 0 bases and J lost 9, with 16 bases in between. The CDR3 bases are TGCGCCAGCAGCTTGGTTCTAGCGTCTACTGTTGAGCAGTTCTTC. This encodes CASSLVLASTVEQFF.

The table lists this clonotype with a few counts. The chain carries TRBV29-1 and TRBJ1-1, with a tentative D call TRBD1 (5 bases). This CDR3 contains 14 residues. Germline assignment: CDR1 SQVTM and CDR2 ANQGSEA. V was clipped by 5 bases and J by 0 bases, with 13 bases between them. CDR3 coding DNA: TGCAGCGTTCAGGGAGGGCGATTGAACACTGAAGCTTTCTTT. Its translation is CSVQGGRLNTEAFF.

A remark on this clonotype: A much larger clone lies one base from this, so it may be a read error. This chain connects TRBV30 to TRBJ2-5, with D uncertain. The V end lost 1 base, the J end lost 6 bases, and 6 bases lay between the germline ends. Germline V gene data show CDR1 as GTSNPN and CDR2 as SVGIG (reference sequence). The CDR3 consists of 11 residues. CDR3 sequence: CAWSDLKTQYF. The CDR3 nucleotides read TGTGCCTGGAGTGATCTGAAGACCCAGTACTTC.

The rearrangement links TRBV6-1 to TRBJ2-1, with TRBD1 matching over 11 bases. The CDR3 covers 13 residues. Germline CDR1 is MNHNS and CDR2 is SASEGT. The V gene end was trimmed by 8 bases and the J gene end by 4 bases; junction bases not matched to a gene: 1. The CDR3 sequence: CASRDRGYNEQFF. CDR3 bases: TGTGCCAGCCGGGACAGGGGGTACAATGAGCAGTTCTTC.

In this sample, this clonotype turned up a few times. The V gene is TRBV19, the J gene TRBJ1-1; 7 positions match TRBD1. The CDR3 runs to 16 residues. Per germline, CDR1 LNHDA and CDR2 SQIVND (reference sequence). V lost 4 bases and J lost 5; bases outside the gene matches: 13. CDR3 loop: CASSSDRASWGTEAFF. In nucleotides, the CDR3 is TGTGCCAGTAGTAGCGACAGGGCCTCGTGGGGGACTGAAGCTTTCTTT.

This clonotype appeared a few times. The V gene is TRBV7-9, the J gene TRBJ2-3; 7 bases map to TRBD2. The CDR3 contains 16 residues. With 3 bases clipped from V and 2 bases from J, the junction kept 8 bases outside the gene matches. CDR1 SEHNR and CDR2 FQNEAQ come from the germline V gene (reference sequence). CDR3 sequence (DNA): TGTGCCAGCAGCTTGGCGACCGGGGGGTACACAGATACGCAGTATTTT. Translating gives CASSLATGGYTDTQYF. Drawing the rest from reference TRBV7-9 and TRBJ2-3, the complete variable domain is DTGVSQNPRHKITKRGQNVTFRCDPISEHNRLYWYRQTLGQGPEFLTYFQNEAQLEKSRLLSDRFSAERPKGSFSTLEIQRTEQGDSAMYLCASSLATGGYTDTQYFGPGTRLTVL.

The V and J genes are TRBV18 and TRBJ1-1; 7 bases fit TRBD1. The ends lost 3 bases at V and 5 bases at J; junction bases unmatched: 6. The CDR3 sequence is 14 residues long. The germline V gene has CDR1 KGHSH and CDR2 LQKENI. The CDR3 region has the DNA TGTGCCAGCTCACCGAACAGGGGCTCGACTGAAGCTTTCTTT. Residues: CASSPNRGSTEAFF.

The chain is built from TRBV12-3 or TRBV12-4 and TRBJ2-3; 9 nucleotides align to TRBD2. The CDR3 is 16 residues long. V lost 6 bases, J lost 3 bases, and 10 bases stayed unmatched. This CDR3 is CASSFRRGGRTDTQYF. CDR3 nucleotides: TGTGCCAGCAGCTTCAGGCGGGGGGGCCGGACAGATACGCAGTATTTT.

The rearrangement links TRBV6-5 to TRBJ1-3; 12 nucleotides line up with TRBD1. The CDR3 has 19 amino acids. Germline CDR1 and CDR2: MNHEY and SVGAGI. Trimming cost V 2 bases and J 4 bases; bases outside gene matches: 12. The CDR3 DNA is TGTGCCAGCAGTTACGGGCCACCGGGACAGGGGGCGCGGGGAAACACCATATATTTT. Its translation is CASSYGPPGQGARGNTIYF.

The chain links TRBV30 to TRBJ2-6, with 12 bases lining up with TRBD1. The V and J ends lost 8 bases and 2 bases, in that order; junction bases with no gene match: 13. Germline CDR1 and CDR2: GTSNPN and SVGIG (reference sequence). CDR3 length: 18 amino acids. CDR3 coding DNA: TGTGCCAGTAGTACCAGCCGGGACAGGGGGCCTGGGGCCAACGTCCTGACTTTC. This translates into CASSTSRDRGPGANVLTF. Looking up the rest from reference TRBV30 and TRBJ2-6 gives the full variable domain: SQTIHQWPATLVQPVGSPLSLECTVEGTSNPNLYWYRQAAGRGLQLLFYSVGIGQISSEVPQNLSASRPQDRQFILSSKKLLLSDSGFYLCASSTSRDRGPGANVLTFGAGSRLTVL.

This clonotype has more than one count but fewer than ten. The chain links TRBV15 to TRBJ1-5; 9 bases line up with TRBD1. This CDR3 spans 18 amino acids. Germline lookup yields CDR1 LNHNV and CDR2 YYDKDF (reference sequence). J gave up 2 bases and V 4 bases, and 12 bases lay outside the gene matches. CDR3 in DNA: TGTGCCACCAGCACCACGGACAGGGGCTGGGTCGGCAATCAGCCCCAGCATTTT. It specifies CATSTTDRGWVGNQPQHF.